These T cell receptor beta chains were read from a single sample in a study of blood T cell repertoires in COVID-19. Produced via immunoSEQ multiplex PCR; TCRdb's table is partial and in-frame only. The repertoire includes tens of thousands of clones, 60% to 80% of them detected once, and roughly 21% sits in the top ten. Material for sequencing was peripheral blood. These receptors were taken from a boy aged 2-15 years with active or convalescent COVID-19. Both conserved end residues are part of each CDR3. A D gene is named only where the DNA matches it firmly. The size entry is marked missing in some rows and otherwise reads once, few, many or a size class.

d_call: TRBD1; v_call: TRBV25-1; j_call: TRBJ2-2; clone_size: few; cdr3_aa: CATGQVEGRGTGELFF; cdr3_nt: TGTGCCACTGGACAGGTAGAGGGACGGGGCACCGGGGAGCTGTTTTTT
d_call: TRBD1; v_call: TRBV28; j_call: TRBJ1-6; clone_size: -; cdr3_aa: CASSTGGRSPLHF; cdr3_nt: TGTGCCAGCTCTACAGGGGGCCGTTCACCCCTCCACTTT
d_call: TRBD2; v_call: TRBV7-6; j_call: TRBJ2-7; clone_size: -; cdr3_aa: CASSPQAGGPSYEQYF; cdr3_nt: TGTGCCAGCAGCCCTCAAGCGGGAGGCCCCTCCTACGAGCAGTACTTC
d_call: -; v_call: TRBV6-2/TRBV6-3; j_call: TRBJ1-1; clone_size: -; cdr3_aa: CASSYFAGNTEAFF; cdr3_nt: TGTGCCAGCAGTTACTTCGCAGGGAACACTGAAGCTTTCTTT
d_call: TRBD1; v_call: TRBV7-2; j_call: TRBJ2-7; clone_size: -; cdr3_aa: CASSLGGQGMEQYF; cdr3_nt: TGTGCCAGCAGCTTAGGTGGACAGGGAATGGAGCAGTACTTC
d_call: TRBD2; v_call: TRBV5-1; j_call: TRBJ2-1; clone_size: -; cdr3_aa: CASSLVGLAGAGEQFF; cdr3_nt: TGCGCCAGCAGCTTGGTCGGACTAGCGGGAGCGGGTGAGCAGTTCTTC
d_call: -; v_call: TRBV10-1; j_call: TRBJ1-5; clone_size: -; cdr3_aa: CASRGRQPQHF; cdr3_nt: TGCGCCAGCAGAGGGAGGCAGCCCCAGCATTTT
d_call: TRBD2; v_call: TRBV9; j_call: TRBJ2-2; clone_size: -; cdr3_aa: CASSVYLAGGGNTGELFF; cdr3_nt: TGTGCCAGCAGCGTCTACCTAGCGGGGGGAGGGAACACCGGGGAGCTGTTTTTT
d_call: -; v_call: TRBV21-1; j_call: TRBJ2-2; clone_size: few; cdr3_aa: CASRSSGDGTGELFF; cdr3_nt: TGTGCCAGCAGAAGCTCCGGGGATGGCACCGGGGAGCTGTTTTTT
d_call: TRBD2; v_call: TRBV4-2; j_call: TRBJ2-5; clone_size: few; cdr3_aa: CASSQIRLAGVQETQYF; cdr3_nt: TGTGCCAGCAGCCAGATAAGACTAGCGGGGGTTCAAGAGACCCAGTACTTC
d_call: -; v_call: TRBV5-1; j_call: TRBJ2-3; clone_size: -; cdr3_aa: CASRLGASTDTQYF; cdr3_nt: TGCGCCAGCAGGTTAGGGGCTAGCACAGATACGCAGTATTTT
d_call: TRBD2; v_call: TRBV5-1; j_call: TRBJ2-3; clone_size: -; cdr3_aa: CASSLTSGTDTQYF; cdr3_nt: TGCGCCAGCAGCTTGACTAGCGGGACAGATACGCAGTATTTT
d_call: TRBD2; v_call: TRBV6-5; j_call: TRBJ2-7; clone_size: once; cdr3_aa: CASLRTSGYEQYF; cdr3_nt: TGTGCCAGCTTAAGGACTAGCGGATACGAGCAGTACTTC
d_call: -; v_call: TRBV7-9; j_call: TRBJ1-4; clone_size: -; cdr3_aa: CASSSTELINEKLFF; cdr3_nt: TGTGCCAGCAGCTCGACAGAGCTTATTAATGAAAAACTGTTTTTT
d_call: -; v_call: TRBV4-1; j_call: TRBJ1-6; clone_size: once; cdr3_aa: CATRGSSYNSPLHF; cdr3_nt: TGCGCCACTCGGGGGAGCTCCTATAATTCACCCCTCCACTTT
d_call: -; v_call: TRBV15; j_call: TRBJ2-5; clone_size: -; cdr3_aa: CATGIGTLETQYF; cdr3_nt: TGTGCCACCGGCATCGGGACTCTGGAGACCCAGTACTTC
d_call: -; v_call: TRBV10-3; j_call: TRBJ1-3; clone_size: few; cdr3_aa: CAISVGGNTIYF; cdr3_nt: TGTGCCATCAGTGTGGGCGGAAACACCATATATTTT
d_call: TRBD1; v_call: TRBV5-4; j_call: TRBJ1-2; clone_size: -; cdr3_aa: CASSPVGGAGYTF; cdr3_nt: TGTGCCAGCAGCCCGGTAGGGGGCGCGGGCTACACCTTC
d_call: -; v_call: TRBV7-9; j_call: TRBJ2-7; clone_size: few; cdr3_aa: CASSFISDEQYF; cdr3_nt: TGTGCCAGCAGCTTTATCAGTGACGAGCAGTACTTC
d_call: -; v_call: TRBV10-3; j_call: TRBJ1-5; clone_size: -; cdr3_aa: CAISGDTGQPQHF; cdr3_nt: TGTGCCATCAGTGGGGACACGGGTCAGCCCCAGCATTTT
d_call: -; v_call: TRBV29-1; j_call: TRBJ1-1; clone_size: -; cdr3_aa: CSVEVTANTEAFF; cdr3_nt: TGCAGCGTTGAAGTTACAGCGAACACTGAAGCTTTCTTT
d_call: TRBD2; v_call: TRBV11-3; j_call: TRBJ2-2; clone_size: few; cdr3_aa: CASSFASGGTNTGELFF; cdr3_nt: TGTGCCAGCAGCTTTGCTAGCGGGGGTACGAACACCGGGGAGCTGTTTTTT
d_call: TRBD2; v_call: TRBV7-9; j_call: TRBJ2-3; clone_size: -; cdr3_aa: CASSLWASGSSTDTQYF; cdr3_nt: TGTGCCAGCAGCTTGTGGGCTAGCGGGAGTAGTACAGATACGCAGTATTTT
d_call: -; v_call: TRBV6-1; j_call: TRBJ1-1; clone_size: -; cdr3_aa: CASSEGAMNTEAFF; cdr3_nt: TGTGCCAGCAGTGAAGGGGCCATGAACACTGAAGCTTTCTTT
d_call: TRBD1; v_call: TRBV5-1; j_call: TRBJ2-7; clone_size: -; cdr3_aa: CASSLAGTGGYEQYF; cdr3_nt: TGCGCCAGCAGCTTGGCCGGGACAGGGGGTTACGAGCAGTACTTC
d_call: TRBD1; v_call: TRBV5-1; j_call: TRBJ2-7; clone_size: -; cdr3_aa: CASSLEGQGAREQYF; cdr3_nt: TGCGCCAGCAGCTTGGAGGGACAGGGGGCGAGGGAGCAGTACTTC
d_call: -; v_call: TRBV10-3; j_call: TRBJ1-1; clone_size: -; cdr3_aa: CAISILTGPANEAFF; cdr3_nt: TGTGCCATCAGTATCTTAACAGGGCCGGCCAATGAAGCTTTCTTT
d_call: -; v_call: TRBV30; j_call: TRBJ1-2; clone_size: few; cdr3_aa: CAWDRGTLSGYYTF; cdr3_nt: TGTGCCTGGGATCGGGGTACCCTTTCGGGCTACTACACCTTC
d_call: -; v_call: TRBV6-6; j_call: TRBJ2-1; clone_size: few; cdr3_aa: CASLSLNEQFF; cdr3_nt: TGTGCCAGCTTGTCCTTGAATGAGCAGTTCTTC
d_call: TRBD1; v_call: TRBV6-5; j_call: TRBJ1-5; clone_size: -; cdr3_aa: CASSTQQGAYQPQHF; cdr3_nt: TGTGCCAGCAGTACACAACAGGGGGCCTATCAGCCCCAGCATTTT
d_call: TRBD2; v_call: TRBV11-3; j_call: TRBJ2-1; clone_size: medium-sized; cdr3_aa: CASSLTTSGWPFNEQFF; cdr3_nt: TGTGCCAGCAGCTTAACGACTAGCGGGTGGCCTTTCAATGAGCAGTTCTTC
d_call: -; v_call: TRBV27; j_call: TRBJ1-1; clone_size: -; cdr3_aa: CASKELGTEAFF; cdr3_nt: TGTGCCAGCAAGGAGCTGGGCACTGAAGCTTTCTTT
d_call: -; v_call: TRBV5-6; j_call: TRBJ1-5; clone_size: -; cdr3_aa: CASSLWGGSNQPQHF; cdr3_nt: TGTGCCAGCAGCTTGTGGGGGGGTAGCAATCAGCCCCAGCATTTT
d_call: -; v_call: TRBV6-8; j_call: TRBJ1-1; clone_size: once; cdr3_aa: CASSGWEGGWGLNTEAFF; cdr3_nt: TGTGCCAGCAGCGGTTGGGAGGGAGGGTGGGGCCTGAACACTGAAGCTTTCTTT
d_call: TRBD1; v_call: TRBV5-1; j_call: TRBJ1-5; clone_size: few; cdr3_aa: CASSLGTGGEQPQHF; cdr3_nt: TGCGCCAGCAGCTTGGGGACAGGGGGCGAACAGCCCCAGCATTTT
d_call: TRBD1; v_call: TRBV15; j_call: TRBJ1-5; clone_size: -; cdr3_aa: CATSRDPRQGVSNQPQHF; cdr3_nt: TGTGCCACCAGCAGAGACCCCCGACAGGGGGTGAGCAATCAGCCCCAGCATTTT
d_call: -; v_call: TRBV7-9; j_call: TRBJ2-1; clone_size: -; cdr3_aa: CASSLVEWQYNEQFF; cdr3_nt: TGTGCCAGCAGCTTAGTTGAATGGCAGTACAATGAGCAGTTCTTC
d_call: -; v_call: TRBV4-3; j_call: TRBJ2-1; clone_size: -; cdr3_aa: CASSQDGQWNEQFF; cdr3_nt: TGCGCCAGCAGCCAAGATGGGCAGTGGAATGAGCAGTTCTTC
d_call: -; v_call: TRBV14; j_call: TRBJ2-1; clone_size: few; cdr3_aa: CASRRGGFSYNEQFF; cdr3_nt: TGTGCCAGCAGGCGAGGAGGTTTCTCCTACAATGAGCAGTTCTTC
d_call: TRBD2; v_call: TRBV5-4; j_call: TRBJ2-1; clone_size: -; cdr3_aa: CASSQPGLAANEQFF; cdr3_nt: TGTGCCAGCAGTCAGCCGGGACTAGCAGCCAATGAGCAGTTCTTC
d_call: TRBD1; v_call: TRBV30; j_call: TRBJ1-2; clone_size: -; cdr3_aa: CAWSVGDRGHGYTF; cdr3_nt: TGTGCCTGGAGTGTGGGGGACAGGGGGCACGGCTACACCTTC
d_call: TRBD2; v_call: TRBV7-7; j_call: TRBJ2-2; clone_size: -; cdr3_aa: CASSRQIRSGGPTGELFF; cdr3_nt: TGTGCTAGCAGCCGTCAAATTCGGAGCGGGGGGCCGACCGGGGAGCTGTTTTTT
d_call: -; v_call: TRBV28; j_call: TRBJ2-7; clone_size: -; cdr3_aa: CASSLGAGTQSAGQYF; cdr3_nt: TGTGCCAGCAGTTTAGGAGCCGGGACTCAATCCGCGGGGCAGTACTTC
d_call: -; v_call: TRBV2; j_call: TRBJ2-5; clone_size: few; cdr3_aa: CASSALTIQETQYF; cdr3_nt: TGTGCCAGCAGTGCCCTCACTATTCAAGAGACCCAGTACTTC
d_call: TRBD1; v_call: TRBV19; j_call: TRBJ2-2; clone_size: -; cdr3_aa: CASIDRTGGMAGELFF; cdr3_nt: TGTGCCAGTATCGACCGGACAGGGGGAATGGCCGGGGAGCTGTTTTTT
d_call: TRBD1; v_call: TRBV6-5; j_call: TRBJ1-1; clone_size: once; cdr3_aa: CASSWTGGNTEAFF; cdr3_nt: TGTGCCAGCAGTTGGACAGGGGGTAACACTGAAGCTTTCTTT
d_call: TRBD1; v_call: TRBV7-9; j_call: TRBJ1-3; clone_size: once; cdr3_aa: CASSTRQGVATDGNTIYF; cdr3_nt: TGTGCCAGCAGCACCAGACAGGGGGTCGCTACGGACGGAAACACCATATATTTT
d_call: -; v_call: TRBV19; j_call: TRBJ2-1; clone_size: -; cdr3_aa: CASNGGQGVRNEQFF; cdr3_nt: TGTGCCAGTAATGGAGGGCAGGGGGTCCGCAATGAGCAGTTCTTC
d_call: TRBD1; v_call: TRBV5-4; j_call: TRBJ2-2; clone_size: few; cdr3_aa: CAIKDRVSTGELFF; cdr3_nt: TGTGCCATCAAGGACAGGGTTTCAACCGGGGAGCTGTTTTTT
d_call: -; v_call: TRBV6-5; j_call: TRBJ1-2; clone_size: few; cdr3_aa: CASRRLTESYGYTF; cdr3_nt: TGTGCCAGCCGGAGACTGACAGAAAGCTATGGCTACACCTTC
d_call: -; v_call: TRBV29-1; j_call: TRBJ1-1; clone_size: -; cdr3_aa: CSFRHRQNTEAFF; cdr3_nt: TGCAGCTTTCGACACAGACAGAACACTGAAGCTTTCTTT
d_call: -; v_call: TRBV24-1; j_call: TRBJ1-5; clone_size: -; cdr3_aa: CATSDRGREPQHF; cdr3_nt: TGTGCCACCAGTGATCGGGGGAGGGAGCCCCAGCATTTT
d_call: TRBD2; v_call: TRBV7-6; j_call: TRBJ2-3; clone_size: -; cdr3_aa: CASSEGLAGVNGDTQYF; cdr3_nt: TGTGCCAGCAGCGAGGGACTAGCGGGAGTTAACGGAGATACGCAGTATTTT
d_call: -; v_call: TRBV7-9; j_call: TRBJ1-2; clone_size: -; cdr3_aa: CASSLGQPPYGYTF; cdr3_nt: TGTGCCAGCAGCTTAGGACAGCCACCCTATGGCTACACCTTC
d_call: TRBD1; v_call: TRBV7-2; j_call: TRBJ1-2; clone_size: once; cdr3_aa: CASSLPRLDRGDYGYTF; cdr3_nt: TGTGCCAGCAGCTTACCCCGATTGGACAGGGGTGACTATGGCTACACCTTC
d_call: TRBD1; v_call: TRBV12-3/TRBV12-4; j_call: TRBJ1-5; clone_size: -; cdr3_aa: CASRGTGNQPQHF; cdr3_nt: TGTGCCAGCAGGGGGACAGGCAATCAGCCCCAGCATTTT